This entry features one T cell receptor beta chain sequence. Assay: immunoSEQ multiplex PCR; the TCRdb copy retains only in-frame clones and omits some. The table includes roughly 340,000 clones, roughly nine tenths detected once. This entry is derived from a study of blood T cell repertoires in COVID-19. The sequenced sample consisted of PBMCs or T cells enriched from blood (not recorded which). The sequence was obtained from a man aged 18-30 years who had recovered from COVID-19.

CDR3 coding DNA: TGTGCCAGCAGTCCTAGCTCAGGCCCCAGCACTGAAGCTTTCTTT. This sequence encodes CASSPSSGPSTEAFF. The genes are TRBV3-1 (or the pseudogene TRBV3-2) and TRBJ1-1; D remains unclear. The CDR3 totals 15 residues. Germline V gene lookup returns CDR1 LGHDT and CDR2 YNNKEL (reference sequence). V was shortened by 6 bases and J by 4 bases, with 18 bases between the two germline ends.